This T cell receptor (beta chain) emerged from a study of T cells in localized non-small cell lung cancer. General study results and limits: Heterogeneity remains possible because sequencing was limited to only one tumor region. Higher blood T cell density went with longer overall survival. There were a median roughly 60 of the top 100 tumor clones appearing in adjacent lung.

Sequencing was performed with immunoSEQ multiplex PCR; in TCRdb, only in-frame clones are kept and a portion is missing. In the table there are 50,000 to 60,000 clones, about 87% of which are singletons. On this clone: Its specificity is unknown.

This material consisted of PBMCs, taken before any cancer treatment. This sequence was found in a female donor with stage II lung adenocarcinoma.

The CDR3 DNA reads as TGTGCCAGCAGCTGGCCTATTGCACAGGGATACTTC. It is translated as CASSWPIAQGYF. The gene calls are TRBV5-6 and TRBJ2-5; D might be TRBD1 (6 bases). This CDR3 spans 12 amino acids. Trimming left V 3 bases short and J 14 bases short, with 17 bases between. From germline, CDR1 is SGHDT and CDR2 YYEEEE.